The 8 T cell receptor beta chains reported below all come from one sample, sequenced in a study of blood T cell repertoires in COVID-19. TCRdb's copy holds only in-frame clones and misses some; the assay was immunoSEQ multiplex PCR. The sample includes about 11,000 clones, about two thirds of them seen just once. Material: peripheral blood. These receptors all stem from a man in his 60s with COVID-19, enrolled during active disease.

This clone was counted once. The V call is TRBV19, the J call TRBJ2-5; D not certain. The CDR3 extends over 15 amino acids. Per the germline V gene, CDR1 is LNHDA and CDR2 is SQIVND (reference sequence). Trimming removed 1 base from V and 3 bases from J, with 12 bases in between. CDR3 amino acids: CASSIGSIDEETQYF. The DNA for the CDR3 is TGTGCCAGTAGTATAGGGTCGATAGATGAAGAGACCCAGTACTTC.

Here the CDR3 reads CASSPRGPHVVETQYF. The DNA for the CDR3 is TGTGCCAGCAGCCCGCGCGGGCCGCACGTCGTAGAGACCCAGTACTTC. The chain has TRBV9 and TRBJ2-5, with D possibly being TRBD2 (5 bases). V was clipped by 4 bases and J by 4 bases, with 20 bases between them. Germline V gene sequence: CDR1 SGDLS, CDR2 YYNGEE. This CDR3 region has 16 residues.

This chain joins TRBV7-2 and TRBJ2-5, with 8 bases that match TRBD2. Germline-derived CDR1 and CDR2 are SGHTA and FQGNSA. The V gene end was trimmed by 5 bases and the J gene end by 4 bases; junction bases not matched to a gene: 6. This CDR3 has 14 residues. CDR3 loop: CASSRGSGRETQYF. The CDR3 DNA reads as TGTGCCAGCAGCCGCGGGAGCGGGAGAGAGACCCAGTACTTC.

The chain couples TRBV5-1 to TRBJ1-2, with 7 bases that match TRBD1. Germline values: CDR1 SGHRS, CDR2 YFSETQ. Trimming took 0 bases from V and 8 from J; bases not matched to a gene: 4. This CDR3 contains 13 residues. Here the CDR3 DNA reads TGCGCCAGCAGCTTGGTGGGACAGCACGGCTACACCTTC. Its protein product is CASSLVGQHGYTF.

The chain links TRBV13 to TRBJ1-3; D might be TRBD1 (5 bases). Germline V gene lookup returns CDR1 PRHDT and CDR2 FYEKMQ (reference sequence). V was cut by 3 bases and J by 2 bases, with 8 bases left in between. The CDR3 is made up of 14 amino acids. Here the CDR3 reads CASSLPGTGNTIYF. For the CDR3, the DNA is TGTGCCAGCAGCTTGCCAGGGACTGGAAACACCATATATTTT.

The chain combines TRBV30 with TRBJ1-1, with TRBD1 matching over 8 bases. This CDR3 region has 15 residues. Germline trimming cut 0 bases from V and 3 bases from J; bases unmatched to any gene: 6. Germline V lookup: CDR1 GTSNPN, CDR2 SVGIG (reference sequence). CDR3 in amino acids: CAWSVRRGQHTEAFF. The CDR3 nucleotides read TGTGCCTGGAGTGTACGCAGGGGGCAGCACACTGAAGCTTTCTTT.

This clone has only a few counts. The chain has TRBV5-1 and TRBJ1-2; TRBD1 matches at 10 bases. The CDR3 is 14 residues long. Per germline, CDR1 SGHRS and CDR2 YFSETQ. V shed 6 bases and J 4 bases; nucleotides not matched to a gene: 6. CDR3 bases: TGCGCCAGCACCCGGGACAGGGGAAGCTATGGCTACACCTTC. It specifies CASTRDRGSYGYTF.

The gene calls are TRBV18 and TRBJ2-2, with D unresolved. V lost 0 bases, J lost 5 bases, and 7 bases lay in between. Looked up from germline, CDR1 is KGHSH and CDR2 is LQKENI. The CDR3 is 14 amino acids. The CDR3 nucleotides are TGTGCCAGCTCACCACCCCTCCTTACCGGGGAGCTGTTTTTT. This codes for CASSPPLLTGELFF. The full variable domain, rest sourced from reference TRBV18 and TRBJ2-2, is NAGVMQNPRHLVRRRGQEARLRCSPMKGHSHVYWYRQLPEEGLKFMVYLQKENIIDESGMPKERFSAEFPKEGPSILRIQQVVRGDSAAYFCASSPPLLTGELFFGEGSRLTVL.